Below, one T cell receptor (beta chain) is given with its context. TCRdb's copy holds only in-frame clones and misses some; the assay was immunoSEQ multiplex PCR. The data show about 670,000 clones, 70% to 90% seen once. This sample is part of a study of blood T cell repertoires in COVID-19. Study-wide background: There were acute and convalescent COVID-19 samples, and they came from the United States, Italy and Spain. T cells, B-cell-depleted T cells, or PBMCs supplied cDNA or gDNA.

CDR1 LGHDT and CDR2 YNNKEL come from the germline V gene (reference sequence). V was clipped by 0 bases and J by 6 bases, with 11 bases between them. CDR3 length equals 14 residues. The sample taken for sequencing was peripheral blood. The chain joins TRBV3-1 (or the pseudogene TRBV3-2) to TRBJ1-2, with D tentatively TRBD1 (5 bases). The clonotype originates from a woman younger than 30 with acute or convalescent COVID-19. Written as DNA, the CDR3 is TGTGCCAGCAGCCAAGAGAAGGCAGGGAATGGCTACACCTTC. Amino acids: CASSQEKAGNGYTF.